This TCR beta chain originates from a study of blood T cell repertoires in COVID-19. Trimming removed 7 bases at V and 9 bases at J, with 12 bases between. Germline V gene data show CDR1 as MNHEY and CDR2 as SVGAGI. This CDR3 has 11 amino acids. TCRdb keeps only in-frame clones here, not all; method: immunoSEQ multiplex PCR. The table shows around 60,000 clones, with roughly 88% occurring only once. The sequencing input was peripheral blood. V gene TRBV6-5 combines with J gene TRBJ1-1; D not certain. The clonotype originates from a man between 50 and 59 years old with active COVID-19. For the CDR3, the DNA is TGTGCCAGCAAAGCGCATTCGAAAGCTTTCTTT. It specifies CASKAHSKAFF.